The clone carrying this TCR beta chain was counted between two and nine times. Its target is not known. The record originates from a study of beta chain features in type 1 diabetes. Overall study: The examined sorted cells totaled about 110 million across samples. Broader study findings: Type 1 diabetes patients had TCRB CDR3s that were shorter (moderately but significantly so) in all four CD4+ subsets. A closer apparent resemblance between naive, central memory and Treg TCRB repertoires was seen in patients than in healthy donors.

Germline-derived CDR1 and CDR2 are SGDLS and YYNGEE. This CDR3 is built from 15 residues. Trimming removed 4 bases from V and 7 bases from J; junction bases left unmatched: 6. The sequenced template was cDNA made from the entire isolated RNA. The repertoire was sequenced with immunoSEQ multiplex PCR; TCRdb's copy has only in-frame clones and lacks some. The repertoire holds some 350,000 clones, with 9.5% to 10% as singletons. The sequence came from a man aged 25 to 45 with type 1 diabetes. The sequencing sample was made of central memory CD4+ T cells from blood. This chain uses TRBV9 with TRBJ2-1, with 12 positions matching TRBD2. The CDR3 region has the DNA TGTGCCAGCAGCCCGCTAGCGGGAGGGTGGAATGAGCAGTTCTTC. Translated, it gives CASSPLAGGWNEQFF.